This T cell receptor beta chain was profiled in a study of blood T cell repertoires in COVID-19. Germline values: CDR1 LGHDT, CDR2 YNNKEL (reference sequence). J was trimmed by 6 bases and V by 2 bases; bases with no gene match: 6. The CDR3 consists of 14 residues. This clone was seen only a few times. The table came from immunoSEQ multiplex PCR; TCRdb's copy has only in-frame clones and leaves some out. Of fewer than 350,000 clones listed, about 89% are singletons. The sequence derives from a man aged 60 to 69 who had recovered from COVID-19. The specimen was PBMCs or T cells enriched from blood (not recorded which). The chain joins TRBV3-1 (or the pseudogene TRBV3-2) to TRBJ1-1; 7 nucleotides line up with TRBD1. CDR3 bases: TGTGCCAGCAGCCAACCAGGGGGAAGCGCTGAAGCTTTCTTT. Its translation is CASSQPGGSAEAFF.